The entry below gives a single TCR beta chain sequence along with its context. The antigen is not known. This entry belongs to a study of cytomegalovirus exposure and HLA in healthy donors. Study results and caveats: Most observed TCR sequences were rare, whereas some public TCRs were detected in many donors.

Generated by immunoSEQ multiplex PCR, the TCRdb table keeps only in-frame clones and is missing some. Altogether about 200,000 clones are present, around 78% being singletons, with the ten largest covering roughly 5.7%. Looked up from germline, CDR1 is SGHTA and CDR2 is FQGTGA. The CDR3 runs to 15 residues. V was shortened by 2 bases and J by 0 bases, with 8 bases between the two germline ends. The TCR sequence derives from a woman aged 18-35 years in good health and CMV-seronegative. The gene calls are TRBV7-3 and TRBJ1-5; D not resolved. The sample consisted of PBMCs. The DNA of the CDR3 is TGTGCCAGCAGCTTATGGCAGGATAGCAATCAGCCCCAGCATTTT. It yields the protein CASSLWQDSNQPQHF.